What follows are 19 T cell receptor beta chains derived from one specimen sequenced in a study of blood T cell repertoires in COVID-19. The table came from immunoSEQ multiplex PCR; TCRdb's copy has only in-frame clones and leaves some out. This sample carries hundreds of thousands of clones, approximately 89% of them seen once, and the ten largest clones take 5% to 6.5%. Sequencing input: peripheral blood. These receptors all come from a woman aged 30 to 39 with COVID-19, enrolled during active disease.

CDR3 residues: CASSPTGTRPEKLFF. The CDR3 coding sequence is TGTGCCAGCAGTCCCACCGGGACAAGGCCTGAAAAACTGTTTTTT. The V gene is TRBV27, the J gene TRBJ1-4, with D possibly being TRBD1 (6 bases). The CDR3 is 15 amino acids. Germline CDR1 is MNHEY and CDR2 is SMNVEV (reference sequence). The V gene lost 5 bases and the J gene lost 7 bases, with 17 bases spanning the gap.

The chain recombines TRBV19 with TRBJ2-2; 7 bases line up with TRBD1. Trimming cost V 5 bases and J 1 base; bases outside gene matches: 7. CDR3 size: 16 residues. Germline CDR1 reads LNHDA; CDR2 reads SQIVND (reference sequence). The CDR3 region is CASSPPDRRNTGELFF. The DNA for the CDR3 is TGTGCCAGTAGTCCGCCGGACAGGAGGAACACCGGGGAGCTGTTTTTT.

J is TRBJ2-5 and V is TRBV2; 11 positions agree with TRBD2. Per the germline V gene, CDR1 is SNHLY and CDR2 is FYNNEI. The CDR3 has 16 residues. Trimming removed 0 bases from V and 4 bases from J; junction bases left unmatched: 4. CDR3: CASSEASGGARETQYF. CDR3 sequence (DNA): TGTGCCAGCAGTGAAGCTAGCGGGGGGGCGCGAGAGACCCAGTACTTC.

The CDR3 nucleotides are TGTGCCACCAACAGCGGGGCGGGCAATGAGCAGTTCTTC. It specifies CATNSGAGNEQFF. The J gene is TRBJ2-1, the V gene TRBV24-1; 7 nucleotides line up with TRBD2. V was pared by 8 bases and J by 6 bases, with 6 bases of the junction left unmatched. CDR3 length: 13 residues. Germline CDR1 reads KGHDR; CDR2 reads SFDVKD.

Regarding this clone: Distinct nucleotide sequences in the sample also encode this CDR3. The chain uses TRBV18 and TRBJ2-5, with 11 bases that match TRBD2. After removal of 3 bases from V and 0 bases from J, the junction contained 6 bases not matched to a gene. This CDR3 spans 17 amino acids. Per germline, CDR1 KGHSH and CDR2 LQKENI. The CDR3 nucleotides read TGTGCCAGCTCACCGCCAGGGACTAGCGGCTACCAAGAGACCCAGTACTTC. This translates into CASSPPGTSGYQETQYF.

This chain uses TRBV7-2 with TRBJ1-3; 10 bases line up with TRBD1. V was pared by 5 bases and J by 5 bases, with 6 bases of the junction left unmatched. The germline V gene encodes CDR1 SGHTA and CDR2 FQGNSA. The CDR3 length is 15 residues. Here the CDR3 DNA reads TGTGCCAGCAGCCCCAGACAGGGGGCGAGAAACACCATATATTTT. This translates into CASSPRQGARNTIYF.

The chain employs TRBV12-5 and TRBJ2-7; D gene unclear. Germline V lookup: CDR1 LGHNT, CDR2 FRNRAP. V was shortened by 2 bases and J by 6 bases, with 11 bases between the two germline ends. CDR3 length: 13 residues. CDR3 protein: CASGLTGRPEQYV. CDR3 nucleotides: TGTGCTAGTGGTTTGACCGGCAGGCCCGAGCAGTACGTC.

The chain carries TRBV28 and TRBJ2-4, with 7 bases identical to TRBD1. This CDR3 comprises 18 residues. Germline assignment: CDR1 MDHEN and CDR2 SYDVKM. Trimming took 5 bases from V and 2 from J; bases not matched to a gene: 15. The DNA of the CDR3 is TGTGCCAGCAGTCCCAGGGACAGCCACCGCAGCCCCAAAAACATTCAGTACTTC. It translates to CASSPRDSHRSPKNIQYF.

CDR3: CASSVALLGGTSGNNEQFF. CDR3 coding DNA: TGCGCCAGCAGCGTGGCTTTGTTAGGTGGGACTAGCGGGAACAATGAGCAGTTCTTC. The J gene is TRBJ2-1, the V gene TRBV5-1; 13 bases match TRBD2. CDR1 and CDR2 (germline): SGHRS, YFSETQ. This CDR3 has 19 amino acids. The ends lost 4 bases at V and 5 bases at J; junction bases unmatched: 15.

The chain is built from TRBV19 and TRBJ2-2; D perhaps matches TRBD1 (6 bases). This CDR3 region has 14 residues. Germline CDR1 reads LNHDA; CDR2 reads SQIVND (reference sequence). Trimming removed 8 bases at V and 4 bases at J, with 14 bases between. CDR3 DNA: TGTGCCAGTGGAGTACAGGGAACCACCGGGGAGCTGTTTTTT. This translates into CASGVQGTTGELFF. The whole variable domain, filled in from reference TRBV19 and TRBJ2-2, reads DGGITQSPKYLFRKEGQNVTLSCEQNLNHDAMYWYRQDPGQGLRLIYYSQIVNDFQKGDIAEGYSVSREKKESFPLTVTSAQKNPTAFYLCASGVQGTTGELFFGEGSRLTVL.

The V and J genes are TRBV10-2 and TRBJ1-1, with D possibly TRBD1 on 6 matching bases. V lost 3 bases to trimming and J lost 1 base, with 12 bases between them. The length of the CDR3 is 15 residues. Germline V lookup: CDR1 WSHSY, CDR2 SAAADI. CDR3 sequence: CASSETGRGNTEAFF. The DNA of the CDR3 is TGCGCCAGCAGTGAAACAGGGAGGGGGAACACTGAAGCTTTCTTT.

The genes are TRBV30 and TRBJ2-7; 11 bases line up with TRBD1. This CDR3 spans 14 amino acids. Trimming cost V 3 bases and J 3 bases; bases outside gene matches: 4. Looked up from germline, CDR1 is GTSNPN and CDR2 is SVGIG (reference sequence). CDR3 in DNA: TGTGCCTGGAGCGCCGGGACAGGGGGCTACGAGCAGTACGTC. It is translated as CAWSAGTGGYEQYV.

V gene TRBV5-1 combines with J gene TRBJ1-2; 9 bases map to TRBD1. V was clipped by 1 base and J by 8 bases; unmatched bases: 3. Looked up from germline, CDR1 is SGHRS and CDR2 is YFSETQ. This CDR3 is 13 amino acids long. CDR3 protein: CASSLTGGEGYTF. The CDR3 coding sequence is TGCGCCAGCAGCTTGACAGGGGGCGAAGGCTACACCTTC.

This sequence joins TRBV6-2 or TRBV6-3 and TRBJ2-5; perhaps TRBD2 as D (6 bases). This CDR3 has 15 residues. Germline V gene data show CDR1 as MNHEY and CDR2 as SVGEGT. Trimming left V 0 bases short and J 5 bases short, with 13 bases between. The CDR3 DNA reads TGTGCCAGCAGTTACTCGACGGAGGGCCGGGAGACCCAGTACTTC. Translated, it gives CASSYSTEGRETQYF.

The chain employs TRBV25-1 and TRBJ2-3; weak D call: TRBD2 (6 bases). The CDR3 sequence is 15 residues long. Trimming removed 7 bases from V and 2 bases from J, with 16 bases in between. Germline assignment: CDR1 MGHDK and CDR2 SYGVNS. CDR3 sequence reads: CASTPRDLTTDTQYF. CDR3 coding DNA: TGTGCCAGCACCCCCCGGGACTTGACCACAGATACGCAGTATTTT.

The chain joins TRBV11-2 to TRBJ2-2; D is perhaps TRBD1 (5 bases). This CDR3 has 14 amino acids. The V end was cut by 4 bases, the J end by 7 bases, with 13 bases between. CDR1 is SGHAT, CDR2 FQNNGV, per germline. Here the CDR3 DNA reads TGTGCCAGCAGCTCGTCAGGGCAATACGGGGAGCTGTTTTTT. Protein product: CASSSSGQYGELFF.

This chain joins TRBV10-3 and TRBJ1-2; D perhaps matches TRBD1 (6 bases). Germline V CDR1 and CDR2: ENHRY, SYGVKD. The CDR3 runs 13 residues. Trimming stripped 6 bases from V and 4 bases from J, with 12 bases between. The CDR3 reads CAISREGGYGYTF. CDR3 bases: TGTGCCATCAGCCGGGAAGGGGGCTATGGCTACACCTTC.

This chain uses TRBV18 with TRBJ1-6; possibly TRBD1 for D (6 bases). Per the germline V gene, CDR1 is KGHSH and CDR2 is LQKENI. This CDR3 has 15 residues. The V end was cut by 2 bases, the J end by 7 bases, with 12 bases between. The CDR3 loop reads CASSPGGQHNSPLHF. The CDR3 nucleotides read TGTGCCAGCTCACCAGGCGGACAGCACAATTCACCCCTCCACTTT.

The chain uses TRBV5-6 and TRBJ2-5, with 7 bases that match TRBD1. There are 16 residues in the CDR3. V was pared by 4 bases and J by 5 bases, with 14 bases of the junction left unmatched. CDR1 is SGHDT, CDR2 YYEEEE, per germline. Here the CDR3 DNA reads TGTGCCAGCAGCCCTACCCTCCTAGGGGGCGATGAGACCCAGTACTTC. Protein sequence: CASSPTLLGGDETQYF.